These 28 T cell receptor beta chains were sequenced from one sample in a study of early T cells in non-severe SARS-CoV-2 infection. TCRdb used MiXCR to reprocess the 5' RACE reads, holding one entry per CDR3 protein. Of roughly 70,000 distinct CDR3 sequences in the sample, about 19% were seen once. The material was whole blood, obtained at baseline. Receptor source: an adult who was a healthcare worker with PCR-confirmed SARS-CoV-2 infection or an uninfected control (not recorded which).

This clonotype was recorded at least ten times. This chain uses TRBV2 with TRBJ2-2; D not resolved. The V end was cut by 4 bases, the J end by 4 bases, with 13 bases between. The CDR3 sequence is 15 residues long. Germline V lookup: CDR1 SNHLY, CDR2 FYNNEI. This CDR3 reads CASSGKVGFTGELFF. For the CDR3, the DNA is TGTGCCAGCAGTGGAAAGGTGGGATTCACCGGGGAGCTGTTTTTT. The full variable domain, with the rest looked up from reference TRBV2 and TRBJ2-2, is EPEVTQTPSHQVTQMGQEVILRCVPISNHLYFYWYRQILGQKVEFLVSFYNNEISEKSEIFDDQFSVERPDGSNFTLKIRSTKLEDSAMYFCASSGKVGFTGELFFGEGSRLTVL.

V is TRBV6-5 and J is TRBJ1-2; D is unresolved. The CDR3 totals 16 residues. CDR1 and CDR2 (germline): MNHEY, SVGAGI. V shed 4 bases and J shed 5 bases, with 20 bases lying between them. CDR3 nucleotides: TGTGCCAGCAGTTCGACTAGCCACCATCTAGGATATGGCTACACCTTC. As protein: CASSSTSHHLGYGYTF.

The chain is built from TRBV19 and TRBJ2-7, with 7 bases aligning to TRBD2. Germline V gives CDR1 LNHDA, CDR2 SQIVND (reference sequence). Unmatched junction bases numbered 7, after V lost 5 bases and J lost 0 bases. The CDR3 is 15 amino acids. In nucleotides, the CDR3 is TGTGCCAGTAGTGCCTCCGGGGGGAGCTCCTACGAGCAGTACTTC. It yields the protein CASSASGGSSYEQYF.

This rearrangement joins TRBV11-1 to TRBJ2-3; D is undetermined. The CDR3 spans 14 residues. V lost 1 base to trimming and J lost 4 bases, with 9 bases between them. The germline gives CDR1 SGHAT, CDR2 FQDESV (reference sequence). CDR3 sequence: CASSLEAGSDTQYF. The CDR3 DNA is TGTGCCAGCAGCTTAGAGGCTGGGTCAGATACGCAGTATTTT.

This clonotype was seen more than once but under ten times. V and J are TRBV7-2 and TRBJ2-7; unclear D gene. Germline V gives CDR1 SGHTA, CDR2 FQGNSA. The CDR3 has 12 residues. V lost 5 bases and J lost 2, with 7 bases in between. This CDR3 is CASSQDTYEQYF. In DNA form, the CDR3 reads TGTGCCAGCAGCCAAGACACCTACGAGCAGTACTTC.

This clonotype was observed a handful of times. This chain connects TRBV24-1 to TRBJ2-2; D is possibly TRBD1 (5 bases). CDR3 size: 15 residues. Trimming left V 6 bases short and J 0 bases short, with 10 bases between. Per germline, CDR1 KGHDR and CDR2 SFDVKD. The CDR3 DNA reads as TGTGCCACCAGTCGAGGCAGGGCGAACACCGGGGAGCTGTTTTTT. Protein sequence: CATSRGRANTGELFF.

This clonotype was recorded only once. This chain joins TRBV29-1 and TRBJ2-1; D is perhaps TRBD2 (6 bases). This CDR3 region has 13 residues. Trimming removed 6 bases at V and 5 bases at J, with 14 bases between. Germline-derived CDR1 and CDR2 are SQVTM and ANQGSEA. Here the CDR3 reads CSVETGLDNEQFF. CDR3 nucleotides: TGCAGCGTCGAAACGGGACTCGACAATGAGCAGTTCTTC.

This clonotype was seen many times. The V gene is TRBV20-1, the J gene TRBJ2-1; the D is unclear. Trimming shortened V by 0 bases and J by 2 bases, and 11 bases separated the two germline ends. The germline V gene has CDR1 DFQATT and CDR2 SNEGSKA (reference sequence). The CDR3 has 15 amino acids. CDR3 bases: TGCAGTGCTAGAGATGGGTCACAGACCTACAATGAGCAGTTCTTC. This encodes CSARDGSQTYNEQFF.

The chain combines TRBV7-9 with TRBJ1-4; unclear D gene. V lost 2 bases and J 0 bases, leaving 7 bases between the germline ends. This CDR3 is built from 15 residues. Per germline, CDR1 SEHNR and CDR2 FQNEAQ (reference sequence). CDR3 residues: CASSLRTATNEKLFF. CDR3 coding DNA: TGTGCCAGCAGCTTAAGAACAGCAACTAATGAAAAACTGTTTTTT.

The rearrangement uses TRBV18 and TRBJ1-6, with D perhaps matching TRBD1 (5 bases). The CDR3 totals 14 residues. CDR1 KGHSH and CDR2 LQKENI come from the germline V gene. Trimming stripped 5 bases from V and 13 bases from J, with 18 bases between. The CDR3, as DNA: TGTGCCAGCTCAGCCGACAGAGAGCGATGGCCCCTCCACTTT. Translating it yields CASSADRERWPLHF.

In this sample, this clonotype turned up many times. V and J are TRBV12-3 or TRBV12-4 and TRBJ2-7; D unclear. CDR3 size: 15 residues. V lost 7 bases to trimming and J lost 0 bases, with 16 bases between them. The CDR3 region is CASTPGLNHSYEQYF. CDR3 coding DNA: TGTGCCAGCACCCCCGGGCTGAACCACTCCTACGAGCAGTACTTC.

A few counts support this clonotype. The chain uses TRBV12-3 or TRBV12-4 and TRBJ1-1, with D possibly TRBD1 on 6 matching bases. Trimming shortened V by 5 bases and J by 4 bases, and 20 bases separated the two germline ends. CDR3 length equals 16 residues. CDR3 in DNA: TGTGCCAGCAGTCCTGGGGGCTCGGTTGGGGGCACTGAAGCTTTCTTT. Translation: CASSPGGSVGGTEAFF.

The chain is built from TRBV2 and TRBJ2-5; 7 bases map to TRBD2. J gave up 4 bases and V 5 bases, and 13 bases lay outside the gene matches. CDR1 is SNHLY, CDR2 FYNNEI, per germline. CDR3 size: 16 residues. CDR3 loop: CASSLRLARVSETQYF. CDR3 in DNA: TGTGCCAGCAGTCTAAGACTAGCTAGGGTCTCAGAGACCCAGTACTTC.

This clonotype was seen only a few times. The rearrangement uses TRBV11-2 and TRBJ2-7, with a possible D match to TRBD1 (6 bases). The germline CDR1 and CDR2 sequences are SGHAT and FQNNGV. The length of the CDR3 is 16 residues. V dropped 5 bases and J dropped 2 bases, with 19 bases sitting between them. In DNA, the CDR3 is TGTGCCAGCAGCCCGCTTCGCCGGACAGAGACCTACGAGCAGTACTTC. Amino acid sequence: CASSPLRRTETYEQYF.

This clonotype was seen many times. V and J are TRBV5-1 and TRBJ2-1, with 7 bases identical to TRBD2. The CDR3 has 15 amino acids. V was clipped by 0 bases and J by 3 bases; unmatched bases: 3. Germline V lookup: CDR1 SGHRS, CDR2 YFSETQ. The CDR3 nucleotides are TGCGCCAGCAGCTTGGGCGGGGGTTACTACAATGAGCAGTTCTTC. Translation: CASSLGGGYYNEQFF. Supplemented by reference TRBV5-1 and TRBJ2-1, the full variable domain reads KAGVTQTPRYLIKTRGQQVTLSCSPISGHRSVSWYQQTPGQGLQFLFEYFSETQRNKGNFPGRFSGRQFSNSRSEMNVSTLELGDSALYLCASSLGGGYYNEQFFGPGTRLTVL.

This clonotype has more than one count but fewer than ten. This chain joins TRBV3-1 and TRBJ1-6; D gene ambiguous. The length of the CDR3 is 14 residues. Germline V gene data show CDR1 as LGHDT and CDR2 as YNNKEL (reference sequence). V lost 1 base to trimming and J lost 10 bases, with 11 bases between them. The CDR3 bases are TGTGCCAGCAGCCAAGCAGAGGTACGGTCACCCCTCCACTTT. This translates into CASSQAEVRSPLHF.

The table lists this clonotype with a few counts. V usage is TRBV30 and J usage is TRBJ2-5, with D possibly matching TRBD2 (5 bases). This CDR3 contains 14 residues. The germline V and J ends were trimmed by 3 bases and 5 bases, with 16 bases remaining between them. The V gene's germline CDR1 is GTSNPN and CDR2 SVGIG (reference sequence). DNA for the CDR3: TGTGCCTGGAGCGCAGGACCGAGAGGGGAGACCCAGTACTTC. This codes for CAWSAGPRGETQYF.

This clonotype showed up just a few times. The J gene is TRBJ1-1, the V gene TRBV7-9; D gene ambiguous. This CDR3 contains 14 residues. Trimming removed 7 bases at V and 1 base at J, with 13 bases between. Germline assignment: CDR1 SEHNR and CDR2 FQNEAQ (reference sequence). The CDR3 DNA follows: TGTGCCAGCACCCCCGCCTTGGGGAACACTGAAGCTTTCTTT. Encoded protein: CASTPALGNTEAFF.

This clonotype occurred a few times. The V gene is TRBV12-3 or TRBV12-4, the J gene TRBJ1-2; D not certain. CDR3 length equals 14 residues. With 2 bases removed from V and 2 bases from J, the gap between germline ends came to 9 bases. The CDR3: CASSLMSENYGYTF. The CDR3 region has the DNA TGTGCCAGCAGTTTAATGTCTGAGAACTATGGCTACACCTTC.

In its sample, this clonotype was seen a few times. The chain links TRBV12-3 or TRBV12-4 to TRBJ1-6, with 9 bases fitting TRBD1. The CDR3 runs 14 residues. Germline trimming cut 4 bases from V and 7 bases from J; bases unmatched to any gene: 2. CDR3 in amino acids: CASSSGTGNSPLHF. The CDR3 coding sequence is TGTGCCAGCAGTTCCGGGACAGGGAATTCACCCCTCCACTTT.

The chain uses TRBV3-1 and TRBJ1-2; a possible D gene is TRBD1 (6 bases). This CDR3 has 14 residues. Trimming shortened V by 4 bases and J by 8 bases, and 17 bases separated the two germline ends. The germline gives CDR1 LGHDT, CDR2 YNNKEL (reference sequence). The CDR3 DNA sequence: TGTGCCAGCAGCCCCACCAGGGGATCGAAAGGCTACACCTTC. This translates into CASSPTRGSKGYTF.

This clonotype has a count of ten or more. In DNA form, the CDR3 reads TGCAGCGTTAGGCAGGGGAACATTCAGTACTTC. This encodes CSVRQGNIQYF. The chain joins TRBV29-1 to TRBJ2-4; a weak D match, TRBD1 (6 bases). Trimming left V 5 bases short and J 7 bases short, with 9 bases between. The CDR3 is 11 amino acids. Germline CDR1 is SQVTM and CDR2 is ANQGSEA.

This clonotype turned up a few times. The chain has TRBV12-5 and TRBJ2-7; a weak D match, TRBD1 (6 bases). This CDR3 has 13 amino acids. Trimming removed 7 bases at V and 2 bases at J, with 12 bases between. Germline CDR1 and CDR2: LGHNT and FRNRAP. This CDR3 reads CASALGTPYEQYF. CDR3 bases: TGTGCTAGTGCCCTCGGGACACCCTACGAGCAGTACTTC.

The genes are TRBV13 and TRBJ2-2; 7 bases align to TRBD1. The CDR3 consists of 14 residues. Germline lookup yields CDR1 PRHDT and CDR2 FYEKMQ (reference sequence). V lost 5 bases to trimming and J lost 5 bases; unmatched junction nucleotides: 5. DNA for the CDR3: TGTGCCAGCAGCCGGACAGGATCAACCGGGGAGCTGTTTTTT. This gives the protein CASSRTGSTGELFF.

A few counts support this clonotype. The gene calls are TRBV3-1 and TRBJ2-2, with D possibly TRBD2 on 6 matching bases. The CDR3 runs to 16 residues. CDR1 and CDR2 from the germline V gene are LGHDT and YNNKEL (reference sequence). The germline V and J ends were trimmed by 0 bases and 7 bases, with 15 bases remaining between them. Here the CDR3 reads CASSQDAGWKGGELFF. Written as DNA, the CDR3 is TGTGCCAGCAGCCAAGATGCGGGGTGGAAGGGCGGGGAGCTGTTTTTT.

The CDR3 DNA follows: TGCGCCAGCAGCTTGGGACTAGCGTCCGACGAGCAGTACTTC. Translating it yields CASSLGLASDEQYF. The chain uses TRBV5-1 and TRBJ2-7; 8 bases align to TRBD2. Germline V gene data show CDR1 as SGHRS and CDR2 as YFSETQ. Trimming at V came to 0 bases and at J to 5 bases, leaving 4 bases not matched to a gene. The CDR3 contains 14 residues.

This clonotype was recorded a few times. The chain combines TRBV11-2 with TRBJ2-2; 7 bases are a match to TRBD2. This CDR3 has 15 amino acids. With 3 bases clipped from V and 1 base from J, the junction kept 2 bases outside the gene matches. Per germline, CDR1 SGHAT and CDR2 FQNNGV. The CDR3 reads CASSFGGGNTGELFF. CDR3 coding DNA: TGTGCCAGCAGCTTTGGCGGGGGGAACACCGGGGAGCTGTTTTTT.

This clonotype was detected only a few times. The chain employs TRBV18 and TRBJ2-1; TRBD2 matches at 7 bases. The germline gives CDR1 KGHSH, CDR2 LQKENI. The CDR3 runs to 14 residues. The J segment lost 9 bases and the V segment lost 3 bases, leaving 8 bases of the junction unmatched. CDR3 in DNA: TGTGCCAGCTCACCCTGGGAGGGCGGGGGTGAGCAGTTCTTC. Translating it yields CASSPWEGGGEQFF.